These 7 T cell receptor beta chains were all obtained from the same sample, sequenced in a study of blood T cell repertoires in COVID-19. Produced via immunoSEQ multiplex PCR; TCRdb's table is partial and in-frame only. Of 150,000 to 200,000 clones in the sample, approximately 87% are singletons; the top ten hold around an eighth. Sequences were obtained from peripheral blood. The receptors originated from a woman in her 70s with COVID-19, enrolled during active disease.

The chain employs TRBV24-1 and TRBJ1-5; D uncertain. The V end was cut by 8 bases, the J end by 1 base, with 14 bases between. CDR1 and CDR2 (germline): KGHDR, SFDVKD. The length of the CDR3 is 15 residues. In nucleotides, the CDR3 is TGTGCCACCACAATAGGAGGCCCGAGCAATCAGCCCCAGCATTTT. This codes for CATTIGGPSNQPQHF.

The chain links TRBV11-3 to TRBJ2-3; tentatively, D is TRBD1 (5 bases). This CDR3 has 16 amino acids. The germline CDR1 and CDR2 sequences are SGHNT and YENEEA. With 0 bases removed from V and 3 bases from J, the gap between germline ends came to 13 bases. CDR3: CASSLEIWGPTDTQYF. CDR3 coding DNA: TGTGCCAGCAGCTTAGAGATATGGGGCCCGACAGATACGCAGTATTTT.

This chain uses TRBV28 with TRBJ1-6, with 7 bases fitting TRBD1. The CDR3 is 16 amino acids. The V gene's germline CDR1 is MDHEN and CDR2 SYDVKM. V trimming: 6 bases; J trimming: 9 bases; junction bases outside the gene matches: 14. CDR3: CASRDFGPGGVSPLHF. In nucleotides, the CDR3 is TGTGCCAGCAGGGATTTTGGGCCAGGGGGTGTTTCACCCCTCCACTTT.

The chain has TRBV6-2 or TRBV6-3 and TRBJ1-2; no clear D. The CDR3 consists of 13 residues. Trimming left V 4 bases short and J 8 bases short, with 14 bases between. Germline V gene lookup returns CDR1 MNHEY and CDR2 SVGEGT. The CDR3 sequence: CASSSPGKRGYTF. The CDR3 DNA reads TGTGCCAGCAGTTCCCCGGGGAAGCGGGGCTACACCTTC.

This chain connects TRBV7-9 to TRBJ1-3, with D maybe TRBD1 (5 bases). Trimming took 5 bases from V and 0 from J, leaving 8 bases between them. Per the germline V gene, CDR1 is SEHNR and CDR2 is FQNEAQ (reference sequence). The CDR3 contains 14 residues. CDR3 nucleotides: TGTGCCAGCAGCGACAGCTTCTCTGGAAACACCATATATTTT. Translating gives CASSDSFSGNTIYF.

The gene calls are TRBV19 and TRBJ2-7; D is perhaps TRBD1 (6 bases). Germline V CDR1 and CDR2: LNHDA, SQIVND (reference sequence). V lost 3 bases and J 3 bases, leaving 9 bases between the germline ends. This CDR3 has 13 residues. CDR3: CASSIGDNYEQYF. The CDR3 DNA reads TGTGCCAGTAGTATCGGGGACAACTACGAGCAGTACTTC.

This clone was observed once. The chain joins TRBV28 to TRBJ2-7, with a tentative D call TRBD1 (5 bases). The V end lost 3 bases, the J end lost 2 bases, and 17 bases lay between the germline ends. The CDR3 covers 16 residues. CDR1 and CDR2 (germline): MDHEN, SYDVKM. In DNA form, the CDR3 reads TGTGCCAGCAGTTTCACCCGACGACAGAAGGCCTACGAGCAGTACTTC. It translates to CASSFTRRQKAYEQYF.